The 18 T cell receptor beta chains listed next were all sequenced from one sample in a study of T cells after posttransplantation cyclophosphamide. Produced via immunoSEQ multiplex PCR; TCRdb's table is partial and in-frame only. There are 38,000 or so clones in the sample, none observed a single time. Sequencing was done on a sample of PBMCs. All receptors come from a man aged 50-59 years in good health, CMV-negative, and a related stem cell transplant donor.

This clone has a handful of counts. The chain is built from TRBV5-1 and TRBJ2-4; TRBD2 matches 9 bases. The CDR3 has 16 amino acids. CDR1 is SGHRS and CDR2 is YFSETQ in the germline V gene. Losses at the gene ends were 4 bases for V and 3 bases for J; bases not matched to a gene: 8. The DNA of the CDR3 is TGCGCCAGCAGCATCCTAGCGGGGCTGGGCAAAAACATTCAGTACTTC. Its translation: CASSILAGLGKNIQYF.

There are many counts of this clone. The CDR3: CASSFRGSDTQYF. The DNA of the CDR3 is TGTGCCAGCAGCTTCAGGGGTTCAGATACGCAGTATTTT. V usage is TRBV11-2 and J usage is TRBJ2-3, with TRBD1 as a possible D gene (6 bases). This CDR3 is 13 amino acids long. Deletions cut 3 bases from V and 4 bases from J, with 8 bases between. Germline CDR1 and CDR2: SGHAT and FQNNGV.

This clone was picked up a small number of times. The chain employs TRBV4-1 and TRBJ2-2; 9 nucleotides line up with TRBD2. Trimming removed 1 base from V and 1 base from J; junction bases left unmatched: 7. CDR3 length: 18 amino acids. Germline V CDR1 and CDR2: MGHRA, YSYEKL. CDR3 region: CASSQAKRTSENTGELFF. CDR3 sequence (DNA): TGCGCCAGCAGCCAAGCCAAGCGGACTAGCGAGAACACCGGGGAGCTGTTTTTT.

This clone was counted at least ten times. The junction departs from the called germline gene at one end, perhaps through a read error. The DNA for the CDR3 is TGTGCCAGCAGTGAGACGCCGACAGGGTGGGATTTT. Translating gives CASSETPTGWDF. V gene TRBV2 combines with J gene TRBJ1-5; 7 positions match TRBD1. The CDR3 is 12 amino acids. The germline V gene has CDR1 SNHLY and CDR2 FYNNEI.

This clone has at least ten counts. The chain links TRBV29-1 to TRBJ1-5; 12 nucleotides align to TRBD1. The V segment lost 4 bases and the J segment 7 bases; nucleotides outside the gene matches: 11. The CDR3 extends over 16 amino acids. The germline CDR1 and CDR2 sequences are SQVTM and ANQGSEA. The CDR3 here is CSVVWLGTGGDQPQHF. In nucleotides, the CDR3 is TGCAGCGTTGTCTGGCTAGGGACAGGGGGCGACCAGCCCCAGCATTTT.

This clone was seen at least ten times. The chain uses TRBV27 and TRBJ2-1; the D gene is possibly TRBD2 (5 bases). Germline assignment: CDR1 MNHEY and CDR2 SMNVEV (reference sequence). The CDR3 is made up of 14 amino acids. The V and J ends lost 7 bases and 4 bases respectively, with 14 bases between them. The CDR3 region is CASTSIGVYNEQFF. The CDR3 coding sequence is TGTGCCAGCACAAGCATCGGGGTTTACAATGAGCAGTTCTTC.

The J gene is TRBJ1-2, the V gene TRBV15; a possible D gene is TRBD1 (6 bases). The germline V gene has CDR1 LNHNV and CDR2 YYDKDF (reference sequence). The ends were cut back, 5 bases at V and 0 bases at J, with 13 bases in the middle. CDR3 size: 15 residues. The chain's CDR3 is CATSEMGGPNYGYTF. The DNA for the CDR3 is TGTGCCACCAGCGAAATGGGGGGGCCTAACTATGGCTACACCTTC.

This clone was recorded many times. CDR3 sequence reads: CASSLEIGGPQETQYF. In DNA, the CDR3 is TGTGCCAGCAGCTTAGAGATAGGGGGACCCCAAGAGACCCAGTACTTC. The chain is built from TRBV7-3 and TRBJ2-5, with D perhaps TRBD1 (6 bases). Trimming shortened V by 2 bases and J by 1 base, and 14 bases separated the two germline ends. Per the germline V gene, CDR1 is SGHTA and CDR2 is FQGTGA. The CDR3 spans 16 residues.

At least ten counts were recorded for this clone. The V and J genes are TRBV5-4 and TRBJ2-3; 9 bases match TRBD1. The CDR3 runs to 14 residues. Germline CDR1 and CDR2: SGHNT and YYREEE (reference sequence). V shed 4 bases and J 4 bases; nucleotides not matched to a gene: 4. CDR3 nucleotides: TGTGCCAGCAGCACGGACAGGGGAGCAGATACGCAGTATTTT. This gives the protein CASSTDRGADTQYF.

Sample share makes this clone medium-sized. The chain employs TRBV11-2 and TRBJ2-7; TRBD2 matches at 7 bases. Germline V gene data show CDR1 as SGHAT and CDR2 as FQNNGV. V lost 1 base, J lost 2 bases, and 2 bases stayed unmatched. The CDR3 covers 14 residues. This CDR3 is CASSLGGGPYEQYF. Here the CDR3 DNA reads TGTGCCAGCAGCTTAGGCGGGGGTCCCTACGAGCAGTACTTC.

Only a few counts were recorded for this clone. The V call is TRBV10-3, the J call TRBJ2-3; weak D call: TRBD2 (7 bases). CDR3 length: 16 residues. Per the germline V gene, CDR1 is ENHRY and CDR2 is SYGVKD. Trimming cost V 7 bases and J 1 base, with 18 bases left between them. Here the CDR3 reads CAIKAGRGGGTDTQYF. DNA for the CDR3: TGTGCCATCAAGGCGGGCAGGGGAGGGGGCACAGATACGCAGTATTTT.

The rearrangement links TRBV6-1 to TRBJ2-3; the D is unclear. Germline assignment: CDR1 MNHNS and CDR2 SASEGT. The CDR3 length is 12 residues. Between the trimmed V and J ends, which lost 8 bases and 4 bases, there was a span of 10 bases. The CDR3 region has the DNA TGTGCCAGCTCGGCAGGTCCAGATACGCAGTATTTT. This codes for CASSAGPDTQYF.

This clone was seen more than once but under ten times. The chain uses TRBV30 and TRBJ2-7; D gene ambiguous. Germline V lookup: CDR1 GTSNPN, CDR2 SVGIG (reference sequence). The V gene lost 5 bases and the J gene lost 0 bases, with 5 bases spanning the gap. The CDR3 runs 11 residues. The CDR3 loop is CAWANSYEQYF. In nucleotides, the CDR3 is TGTGCCTGGGCTAACTCCTACGAGCAGTACTTC.

In this sample, this clone turned up many times. The chain recombines TRBV7-3 with TRBJ1-6; D possibly corresponds to TRBD1 (5 bases). The germline gives CDR1 SGHTA, CDR2 FQGTGA. This CDR3 is built from 16 residues. Trimming stripped 1 base from V and 7 bases from J, with 14 bases between. As DNA, the CDR3 is TGTGCCAGCAGCTTAATGGGGGGTCTCGCCAATTCACCCCTCCACTTT. Amino acids: CASSLMGGLANSPLHF.

This clone has ten or more counts. This sequence joins TRBV2 and TRBJ1-5; unclear D gene. Germline V gene data show CDR1 as SNHLY and CDR2 as FYNNEI. This CDR3 has 11 residues. With 5 bases removed from V and 10 bases from J, the gap between germline ends came to 9 bases. DNA of the CDR3: TGTGCCAGCAGTACACCGGGACCCCAGCATTTT. Translated, it gives CASSTPGPQHF.

Many counts were recorded for this clone. The rearrangement joins TRBV6-1 to TRBJ1-2; D gene ambiguous. CDR3 size: 13 residues. In germline, CDR1 is MNHNS, CDR2 SASEGT. Trimming cost V 8 bases and J 4 bases, with 14 bases left between them. The CDR3 sequence: CASLGKEGYGYTF. CDR3 bases: TGTGCCAGCCTAGGAAAGGAGGGCTATGGCTACACCTTC.

This clone has ten or more counts. V is TRBV27 and J is TRBJ2-5, with TRBD2 as a possible D gene (5 bases). The CDR3 is made up of 15 amino acids. CDR1 and CDR2 (germline): MNHEY, SMNVEV (reference sequence). Trimming pared 3 bases from V and 4 bases from J, leaving 15 bases between. The CDR3 here is CASSFTSTRGETQYF. CDR3 sequence (DNA): TGTGCCAGCAGTTTTACCAGCACCCGGGGAGAGACCCAGTACTTC.

This clone occurred many times. This chain links TRBV4-3 with TRBJ1-3, with a weak D call TRBD1 (5 bases). The V end lost 0 bases, the J end lost 4 bases, and 19 bases lay between the germline ends. This CDR3 spans 18 amino acids. The germline V gene has CDR1 LGHNA and CDR2 YSLEER. The CDR3 loop reads CASSQEFAGHRRGNTIYF. In DNA, the CDR3 is TGCGCCAGCAGCCAAGAATTTGCCGGACACCGACGGGGAAACACCATATATTTT.